A selection of T cell receptor beta chains follows, all from one sample in a study of T cells in Graves' hyperthyroidism and ophthalmopathy. MiXCR, applied by TCRdb to the multiplex PCR reads, yields one record per CDR3 protein. The sample lists 400,000 or so distinct CDR3 sequences, roughly 15% occurring once. Input material: blood. The receptors here all came from a woman aged 55-69 years with Graves' ophthalmopathy. Both conserved end residues are part of each CDR3. Fields, in order: J gene, V gene, clone size, D gene, CDR3 DNA, CDR3 protein. A D gene is named only where the DNA matches it firmly. Clone size appears in some rows only: once, few, many, or a class for an expanded clone.

TRBJ2-2 TRBV27 . TRBD1 TGTGCCAGCAGTTTTTTCGGGACAGGGGTGAACACCGGGGAGCCGTTTTTT CASSFFGTGVNTGEPFF
TRBJ2-7 TRBV29-1 many TRBD2 TGCAGCGTTGAAGCCCGGACTAGCGGGAGCCACGAGCAGTACTTC CSVEARTSGSHEQYF
TRBJ2-5 TRBV2 few . TGTGCCAGCAGTGAAACCGTGACACGTCCGGAAGCTAGGGACTTC CASSETVTRPEARDF
TRBJ2-1 TRBV28 many . TGTGCCAGCAGTTCTCGTGGGGACAACTACAATGAGCAGTTCTTC CASSSRGDNYNEQFF
TRBJ2-1 TRBV6-1 . . TGTGCCAGCAGTCCTACCTTGGAGGGCAATGAGCAGTTCTTC CASSPTLEGNEQFF
TRBJ2-1 TRBV27 . TRBD2 TGTGCCATAAGGGGAGCGGGAGGGCCTAATGAGCAGTTCTTC CAIRGAGGPNEQFF
TRBJ2-1 TRBV7-9 many TRBD2 TGTGCCAGCACCTCCCGGGACCTTAGCGGGTTCAATGAGCAGTTCTTC CASTSRDLSGFNEQFF
TRBJ2-7 TRBV27 . TRBD2 TGTGCCAGCAGTTTGACTAGCGGGACCTCCTACGAGCAGTACTTC CASSLTSGTSYEQYF
TRBJ2-6 TRBV28 . . TGTGCCAGCAATACAGGGCGCGGGGCCAACGTCCTGACTTTC CASNTGRGANVLTF
TRBJ2-3 TRBV28 many . TGTGCCAGCAGCCCTCCAGGGGGGGTACCAGATACGCAGTATTTT CASSPPGGVPDTQYF
TRBJ2-1 TRBV2 many . TGTGCCAGCACCCTTACCCGGGCTAGCGCCTACAATGAGCAGTTCTTC CASTLTRASAYNEQFF
TRBJ1-1 TRBV27 many . TGTGCCAGCAGTTTATGGTCAGGGTCGGGCACTGAAGCTTTCTTT CASSLWSGSGTEAFF
TRBJ2-4 TRBV30 many . TGTGCCTGGAGTTCCTTGGGCAGTAACATTCAGTACTTC CAWSSLGSNIQYF
TRBJ2-7 TRBV12-5 . TRBD1 TGTGCTAGTGGTTTGTCTACAGGGGCCGAGCAGTACTTC CASGLSTGAEQYF
TRBJ2-7 TRBV3-1 . TRBD2 TGTGCCAGCAGCAGACTAGCGGGACCCTACTACGAGCAGTACTTC CASSRLAGPYYEQYF
TRBJ1-6 TRBV20-1 . . TGCAGTGCGTTGGACTCCTCATCCTCAGGGTCACCCCTCCACTTT CSALDSSSSGSPLHF
TRBJ1-1 TRBV27 few . TGTGCCAGCAGTCCCTCCCGGAATGAAGCTTTCTTT CASSPSRNEAFF
TRBJ2-3 TRBV9 few . TGTGCCAGCAGCCAGGGGGGGCTCGGCACAGATACGCAGTATTTT CASSQGGLGTDTQYF
TRBJ1-2 TRBV19 . TRBD1 TGTGCCAGTATTCCCACGGGACAGGGGGGATCCAATGGCTACACCTTC CASIPTGQGGSNGYTF
TRBJ2-3 TRBV10-3 few . TGTGCCATCAGTGGGACCAGTACGCAGTATTTT CAISGTSTQYF
TRBJ2-7 TRBV28 few TRBD2 TGTGCCAGCAGTTTCCGACTAGCGGGAGCCTACGAGCAGTACTTC CASSFRLAGAYEQYF
TRBJ2-6 TRBV30 few . TGTGCCTGGAGTGGAGCCCGGGGGTCTGGGGCCAACGTCCTGACTTTC CAWSGARGSGANVLTF
TRBJ1-1 TRBV6-6 . . TGTGCCAGCAGTTACGGGGGCTACACTGAAGCTTTCTTT CASSYGGYTEAFF
TRBJ2-3 TRBV19 . TRBD2 TGTGCCAGTAGATCCCGGGAGGGCCTAGATACGCAGTATTTT CASRSREGLDTQYF
TRBJ2-1 TRBV7-6 . TRBD2 TGTGCCAGCAGCAGAGGACTAGCGGGAGGGTCCAATGAGCAGTTCTTC CASSRGLAGGSNEQFF
TRBJ2-2 TRBV5-1 many TRBD2 TGCGCCAGCAGCCGGGGACTAGCGGGAGTTAATACCGGGGAGCTGTTTTTT CASSRGLAGVNTGELFF
TRBJ2-2 TRBV15 . TRBD1 TGTGCCACCAGCGAACAAGGGACAGCCCTTCACACCGGGGAGCTGTTTTTT CATSEQGTALHTGELFF
TRBJ1-5 TRBV6-2/TRBV6-3 many . TGTGCCAGCAGTCCGCGGGACCTCCTTACCACGAGAATCCCCAATCAGCCCCAGCATTTT CASSPRDLLTTRIPNQPQHF
TRBJ2-1 TRBV2 . TRBD2 TGTGCCAGCAGTGAAAGGGGTACCGGGGGGGTCTACAATGAGCAGTTCTTC CASSERGTGGVYNEQFF
TRBJ2-5 TRBV2 many TRBD1 TGTGCCAGCAAAAGCAACAGGGGGAATGAAGAGACCCAGTACTTC CASKSNRGNEETQYF
TRBJ1-2 TRBV20-1 many . TGCAGTGCTAGAGACCTCTTCTTCCGGGACGGAATTAACTATGGCTACACCTTC CSARDLFFRDGINYGYTF
TRBJ2-1 TRBV7-2 . . TGTGCCAGCAGCTTAGCTGGGGGAAGCGTCTTTAATGAGCAGTTCTTC CASSLAGGSVFNEQFF
TRBJ1-2 TRBV9 few . TGTGCCAGCAGCGTTTCCCGCTCCGGCCCTTTCTATGGCTACACCTTC CASSVSRSGPFYGYTF
TRBJ2-1 TRBV5-1 many TRBD2 TGCGCCAGCAGCTTGGTGGGGGGGACCTACAATGAGCAGTTCTTC CASSLVGGTYNEQFF
TRBJ2-5 TRBV9 . TRBD2 TGTGCCAGCAGCTGGGCGGGAGGGCCAACGGAGACCCAGTACTTC CASSWAGGPTETQYF
TRBJ2-1 TRBV7-2 few . TGTGCCAGCAGCTGGGGGGACTCGTACAATGAGCAGTTCTTC CASSWGDSYNEQFF
TRBJ2-7 TRBV3-1 many . TGTGCCAGCAGCCAAGGGACAGTGGGCGAGCAGTACTTC CASSQGTVGEQYF
TRBJ2-2 TRBV13 few . TGTGCCAGCAGCTTAGGAGCAGGGAAGAAGCTGTTTTTT CASSLGAGKKLFF
TRBJ2-2 TRBV19 . . TGTGCCAGTAGGGCGCTCACCGGGGAGCTGTTTTTT CASRALTGELFF
TRBJ2-7 TRBV28 few TRBD2 TGTGCCAGCAAGAGCGCAGGGAGGGTCGAGCAGTACTTC CASKSAGRVEQYF
TRBJ2-3 TRBV18 . . TGTGCCAGCTCACCCATAGTACAAGATACGCAGTATTTT CASSPIVQDTQYF
TRBJ2-4 TRBV5-1 . . TGCGCCAGCAGCTTGGGAGGGGTAGCCAAAAACATTCAGTACTTC CASSLGGVAKNIQYF
TRBJ2-7 TRBV7-6 many TRBD1 TGTGCCAGCAGTTCCCCCGGGACAGGCATCTACGAGCAGTACTTC CASSSPGTGIYEQYF
TRBJ2-1 TRBV7-9 many . TGTGCCAGCAGCCCGACCCGGGAGATTGGGTACAATGAGCAGTTCTTC CASSPTREIGYNEQFF
TRBJ1-1 TRBV2 many TRBD1 TGTGCCAGCAGTGGGACAGGGGAGGGCACTGAAGCTTTCTTT CASSGTGEGTEAFF
TRBJ2-1 TRBV27 many TRBD1 TGTGCCAGCAGTCCGGGACAGGGAAAAACCTACAATGAGCAGTTCTTC CASSPGQGKTYNEQFF
TRBJ2-1 TRBV18 many . TGTGCCAGCTCACCAGCGATTCATCTGAGGGGCAATGAGCAGTTCTTC CASSPAIHLRGNEQFF
TRBJ2-6 TRBV2 few TRBD2 TGTGCCAGCAGGGGGGAGGGGTACTCAGGGGCCAACGTCCTGACTTTC CASRGEGYSGANVLTF
TRBJ2-7 TRBV2 many TRBD2 TGTGCCAGCAGACCCGGACTAGCGAGCTCCTACGAGCAGTACTTC CASRPGLASSYEQYF
TRBJ2-1 TRBV27 many . TGTGCCAGCAGGGATACAGTGGGGAAGCAGTTCTTC CASRDTVGKQFF